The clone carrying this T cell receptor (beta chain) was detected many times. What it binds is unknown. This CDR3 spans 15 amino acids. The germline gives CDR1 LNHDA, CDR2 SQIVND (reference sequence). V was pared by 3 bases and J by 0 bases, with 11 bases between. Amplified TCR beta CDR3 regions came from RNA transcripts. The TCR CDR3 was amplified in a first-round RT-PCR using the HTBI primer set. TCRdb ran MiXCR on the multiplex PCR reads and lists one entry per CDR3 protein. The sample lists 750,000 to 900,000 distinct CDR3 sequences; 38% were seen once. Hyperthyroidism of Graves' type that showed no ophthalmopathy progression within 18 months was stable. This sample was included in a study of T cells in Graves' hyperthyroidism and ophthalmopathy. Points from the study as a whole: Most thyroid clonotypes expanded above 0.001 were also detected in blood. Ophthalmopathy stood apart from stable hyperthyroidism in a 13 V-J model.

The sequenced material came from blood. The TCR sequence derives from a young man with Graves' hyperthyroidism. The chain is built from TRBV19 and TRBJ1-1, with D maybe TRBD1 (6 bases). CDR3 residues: CASSIQGPMNTEAFF. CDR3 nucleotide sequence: TGTGCCAGTAGTATCCAGGGGCCGATGAACACTGAAGCTTTCTTT.